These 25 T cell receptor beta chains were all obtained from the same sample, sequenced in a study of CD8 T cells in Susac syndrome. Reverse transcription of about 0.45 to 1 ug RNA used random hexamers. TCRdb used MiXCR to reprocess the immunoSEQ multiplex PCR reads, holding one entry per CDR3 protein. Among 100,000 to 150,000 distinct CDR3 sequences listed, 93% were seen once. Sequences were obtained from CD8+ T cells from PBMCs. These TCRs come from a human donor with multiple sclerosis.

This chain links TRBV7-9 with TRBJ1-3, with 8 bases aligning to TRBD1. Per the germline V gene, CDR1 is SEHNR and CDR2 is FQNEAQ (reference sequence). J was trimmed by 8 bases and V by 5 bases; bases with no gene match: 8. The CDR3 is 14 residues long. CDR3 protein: CASSRGQARDTIYF. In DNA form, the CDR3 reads TGTGCCAGCAGCCGGGGACAGGCACGGGACACCATATATTTT.

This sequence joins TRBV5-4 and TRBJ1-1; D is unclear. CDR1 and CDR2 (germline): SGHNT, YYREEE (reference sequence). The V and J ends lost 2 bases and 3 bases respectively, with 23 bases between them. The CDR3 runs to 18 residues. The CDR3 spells CASSLLPKRRREDTEAFF. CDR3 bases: TGTGCCAGCAGCTTACTTCCCAAGCGTCGGAGGGAGGACACTGAAGCTTTCTTT.

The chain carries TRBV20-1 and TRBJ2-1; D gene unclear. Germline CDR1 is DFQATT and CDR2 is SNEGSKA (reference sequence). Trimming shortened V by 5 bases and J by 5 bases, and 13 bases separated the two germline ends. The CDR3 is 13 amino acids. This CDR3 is CSAWVRDDNEQFF. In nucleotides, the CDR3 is TGCAGTGCTTGGGTGAGAGACGACAATGAGCAGTTCTTC.

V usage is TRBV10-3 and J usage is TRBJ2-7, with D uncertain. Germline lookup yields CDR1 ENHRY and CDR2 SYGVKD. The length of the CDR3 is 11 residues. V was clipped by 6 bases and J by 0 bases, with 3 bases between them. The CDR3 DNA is TGTGCCATCAGGGTCTCCTACGAGCAGTACTTC. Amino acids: CAIRVSYEQYF.

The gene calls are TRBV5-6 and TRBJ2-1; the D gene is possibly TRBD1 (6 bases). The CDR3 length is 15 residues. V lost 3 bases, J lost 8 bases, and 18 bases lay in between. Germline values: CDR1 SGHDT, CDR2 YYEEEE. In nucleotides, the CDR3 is TGTGCCAGCAGCTATCGATACAGGGTCGTCGATGAGCAGTTCTTC. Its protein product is CASSYRYRVVDEQFF.

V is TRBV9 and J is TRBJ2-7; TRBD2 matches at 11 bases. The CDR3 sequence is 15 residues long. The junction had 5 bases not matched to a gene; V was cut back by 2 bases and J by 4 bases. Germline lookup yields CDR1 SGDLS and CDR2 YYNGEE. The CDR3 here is CASSVSGGAEYEQYF. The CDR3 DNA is TGTGCCAGCAGCGTTAGCGGGGGGGCCGAGTACGAGCAGTACTTC.

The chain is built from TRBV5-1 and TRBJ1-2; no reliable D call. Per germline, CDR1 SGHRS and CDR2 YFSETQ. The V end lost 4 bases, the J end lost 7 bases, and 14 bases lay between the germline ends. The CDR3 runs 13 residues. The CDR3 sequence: CASSPFGGLGYTF. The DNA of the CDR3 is TGCGCCAGCAGCCCATTCGGAGGGCTTGGCTACACCTTC. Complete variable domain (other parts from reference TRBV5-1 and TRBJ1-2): KAGVTQTPRYLIKTRGQQVTLSCSPISGHRSVSWYQQTPGQGLQFLFEYFSETQRNKGNFPGRFSGRQFSNSRSEMNVSTLELGDSALYLCASSPFGGLGYTFGSGTRLTVV.

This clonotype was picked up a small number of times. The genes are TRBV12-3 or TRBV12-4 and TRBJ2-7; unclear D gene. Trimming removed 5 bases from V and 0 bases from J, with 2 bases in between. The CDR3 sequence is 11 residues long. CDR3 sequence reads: CASSHSYEQYV. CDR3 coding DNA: TGTGCCAGCAGTCACTCCTACGAGCAGTACGTC.

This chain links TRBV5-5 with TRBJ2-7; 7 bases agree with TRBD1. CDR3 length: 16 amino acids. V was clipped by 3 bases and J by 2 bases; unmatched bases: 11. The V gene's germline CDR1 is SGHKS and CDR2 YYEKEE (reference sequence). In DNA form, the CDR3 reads TGTGCCAGCAGCTCCAGCCCCCTGACAGGGACCTACGAGCAGTACGTC. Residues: CASSSSPLTGTYEQYV.

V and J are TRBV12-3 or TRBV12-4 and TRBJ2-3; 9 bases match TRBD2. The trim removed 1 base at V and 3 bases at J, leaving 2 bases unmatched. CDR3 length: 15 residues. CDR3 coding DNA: TGTGCCAGCAGTTTAGAACTAGCGGGTACAGATACGCAGTATTTT. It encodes CASSLELAGTDTQYF.

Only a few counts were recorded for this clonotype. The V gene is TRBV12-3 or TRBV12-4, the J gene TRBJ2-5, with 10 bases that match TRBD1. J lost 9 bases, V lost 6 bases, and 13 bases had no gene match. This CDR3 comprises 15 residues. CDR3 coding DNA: TGTGCCAGCAGGTCTCACCGGGACAGGGGATTTTCCCAGTACTTC. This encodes CASRSHRDRGFSQYF.

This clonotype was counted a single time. Written as DNA, the CDR3 is TGTGCTAGTGGTTTGGTGGTTGAGTTGGGGCTTGGGCAGCCCCAGCATTTT. This gives the protein CASGLVVELGLGQPQHF. The chain joins TRBV12-5 to TRBJ1-5; possible D gene TRBD1, 5 bases. Germline lookup yields CDR1 LGHNT and CDR2 FRNRAP. The CDR3 contains 17 residues. Trimming shortened V by 0 bases and J by 7 bases, and 19 bases separated the two germline ends.

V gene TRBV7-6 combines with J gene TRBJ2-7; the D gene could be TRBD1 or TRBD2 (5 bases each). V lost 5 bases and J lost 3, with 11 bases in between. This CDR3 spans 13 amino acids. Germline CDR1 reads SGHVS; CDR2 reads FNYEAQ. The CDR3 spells CASSPGDGYEQYV. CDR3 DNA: TGTGCCAGCAGCCCCGGGGACGGCTACGAGCAGTACGTC.

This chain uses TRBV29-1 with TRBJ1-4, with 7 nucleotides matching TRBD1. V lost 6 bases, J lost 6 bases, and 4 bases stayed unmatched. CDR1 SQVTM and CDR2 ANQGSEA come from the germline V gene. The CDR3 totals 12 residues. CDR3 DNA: TGCAGCGTGCACGACAGGGATGAAAAACTGTTTTTT. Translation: CSVHDRDEKLFF.

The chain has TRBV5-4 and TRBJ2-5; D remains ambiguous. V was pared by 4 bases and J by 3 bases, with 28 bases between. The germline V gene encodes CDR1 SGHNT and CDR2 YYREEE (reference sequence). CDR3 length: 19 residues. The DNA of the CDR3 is TGTGCCAGCAGCCAGCAACACACCCCGCGACTGGGCCCAAAAGAGACCCAGTACTTC. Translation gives CASSQQHTPRLGPKETQYF.

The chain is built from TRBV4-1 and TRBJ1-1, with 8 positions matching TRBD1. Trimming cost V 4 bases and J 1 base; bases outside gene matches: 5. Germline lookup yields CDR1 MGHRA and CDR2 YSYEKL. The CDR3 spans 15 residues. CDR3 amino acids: CASSPQTGANTEAFF. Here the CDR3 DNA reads TGCGCCAGCAGCCCCCAGACAGGGGCGAACACTGAAGCTTTCTTT.

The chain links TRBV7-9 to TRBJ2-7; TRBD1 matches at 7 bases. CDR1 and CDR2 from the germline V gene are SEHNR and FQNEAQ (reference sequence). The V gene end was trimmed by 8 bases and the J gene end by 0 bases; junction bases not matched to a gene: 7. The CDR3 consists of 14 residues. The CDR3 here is CASGRQGRSYEQYF. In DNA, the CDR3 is TGTGCCAGCGGGAGACAGGGTCGCTCCTACGAGCAGTACTTC.

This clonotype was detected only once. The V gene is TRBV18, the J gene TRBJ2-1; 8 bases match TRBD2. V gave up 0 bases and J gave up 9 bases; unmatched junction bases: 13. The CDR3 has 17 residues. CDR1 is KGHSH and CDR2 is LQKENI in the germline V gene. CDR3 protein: CASSPPGGGLASGEQFF. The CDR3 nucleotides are TGTGCCAGCTCACCACCCGGAGGAGGACTAGCATCGGGTGAGCAGTTCTTC.

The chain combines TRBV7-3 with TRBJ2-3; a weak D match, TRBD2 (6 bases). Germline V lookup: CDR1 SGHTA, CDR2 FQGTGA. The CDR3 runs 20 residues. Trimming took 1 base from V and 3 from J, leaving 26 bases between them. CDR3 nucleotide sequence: TGTGCCAGCAGCTTAAACCCGCAACGGGGGATATTTTCACGGACAGATACGCAGTATTTT. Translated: CASSLNPQRGIFSRTDTQYF.

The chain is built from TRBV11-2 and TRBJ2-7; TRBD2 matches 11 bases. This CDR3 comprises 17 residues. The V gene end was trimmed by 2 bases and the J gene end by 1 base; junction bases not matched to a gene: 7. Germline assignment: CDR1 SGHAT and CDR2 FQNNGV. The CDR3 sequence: CASSLRGGLAVSYEQYV. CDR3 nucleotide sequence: TGTGCCAGCAGCTTAAGAGGGGGACTAGCGGTTTCCTACGAGCAGTACGTC.

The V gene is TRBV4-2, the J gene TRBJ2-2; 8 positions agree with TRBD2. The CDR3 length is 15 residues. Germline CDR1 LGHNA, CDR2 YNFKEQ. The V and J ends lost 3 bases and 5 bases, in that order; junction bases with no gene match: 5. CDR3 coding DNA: TGTGCCAGCAGCCACAGAAGCGGGAGAACCGGGGAGCTGTTTTTT. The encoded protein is CASSHRSGRTGELFF.

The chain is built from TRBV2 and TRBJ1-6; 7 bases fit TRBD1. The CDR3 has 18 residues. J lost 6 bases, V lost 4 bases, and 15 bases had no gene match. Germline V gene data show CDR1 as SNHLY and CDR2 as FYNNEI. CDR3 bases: TGTGCCAGCAGTGGGCCGGGAGGACAGGTCCCCCGTAATTCACCCCTCCACTTT. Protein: CASSGPGGQVPRNSPLHF.

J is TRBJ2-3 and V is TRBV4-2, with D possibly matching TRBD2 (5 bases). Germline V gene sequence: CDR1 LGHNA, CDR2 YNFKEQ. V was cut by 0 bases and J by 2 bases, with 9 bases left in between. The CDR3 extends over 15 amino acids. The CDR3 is CASSQEFRDTDTQYF. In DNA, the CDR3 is TGTGCCAGCAGCCAAGAATTCCGGGACACAGATACGCAGTATTTT.

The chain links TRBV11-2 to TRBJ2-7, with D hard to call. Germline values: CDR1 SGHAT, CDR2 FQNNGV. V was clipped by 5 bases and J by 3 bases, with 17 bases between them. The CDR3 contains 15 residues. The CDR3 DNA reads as TGTGCCAGCAGCCAAACAGCCTCCTCACACTACGAGCAGTACTTC. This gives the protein CASSQTASSHYEQYF.

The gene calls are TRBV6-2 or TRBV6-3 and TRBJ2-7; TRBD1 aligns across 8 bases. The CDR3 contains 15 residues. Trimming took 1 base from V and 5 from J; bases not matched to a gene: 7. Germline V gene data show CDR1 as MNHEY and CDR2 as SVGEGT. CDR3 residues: CASSYLRDRPHEQYF. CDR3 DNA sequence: TGTGCCAGCAGTTACTTACGGGACAGGCCCCACGAGCAGTACTTC.